The 3 T cell receptor beta chains below all came from one sample that was sequenced in a study of T cell responses to AZD1222 COVID-19 vaccine. The protocol was immunoSEQ multiplex PCR, while the TCRdb copy is restricted to in-frame clones and leaves out a portion. This sample has 150,000 or so clones, with about 92% found just once. The sample was peripheral blood, taken on day 0 of AZD1222 vaccination. The receptors were gathered from an adult in good health.

V and J are TRBV3-1 (or the pseudogene TRBV3-2) and TRBJ2-5; maybe TRBD2 (7 bases). This CDR3 comprises 20 residues. Trimming left V 1 base short and J 1 base short, with 25 bases between. The V gene's germline CDR1 is LGHDT and CDR2 YNNKEL (reference sequence). CDR3: CASSQVRGGLTTRGQETQYF. The CDR3, as DNA: TGTGCCAGCAGCCAAGTACGCGGGGGCCTCACAACCCGTGGCCAAGAGACCCAGTACTTC.

V and J are TRBV7-9 and TRBJ1-3; D not certain. This CDR3 has 14 residues. Germline-derived CDR1 and CDR2 are SEHNR and FQNEAQ (reference sequence). The V and J ends lost 5 bases and 4 bases respectively, with 12 bases between them. The chain's CDR3 is CASSPTGGGNTIYF. The CDR3 region has the DNA TGTGCCAGCAGCCCCACCGGAGGGGGAAACACCATATATTTT.

The V call is TRBV2, the J call TRBJ1-1, with D maybe TRBD1 (6 bases). CDR3 length: 15 amino acids. V was shortened by 6 bases and J by 11 bases, with 25 bases between the two germline ends. Germline V gene sequence: CDR1 SNHLY, CDR2 FYNNEI. The CDR3 DNA follows: TGTGCCAGCAGAGAGGGGGGCCGGACAGACTCACTGGCTTTCTTT. Its protein is CASREGGRTDSLAFF.